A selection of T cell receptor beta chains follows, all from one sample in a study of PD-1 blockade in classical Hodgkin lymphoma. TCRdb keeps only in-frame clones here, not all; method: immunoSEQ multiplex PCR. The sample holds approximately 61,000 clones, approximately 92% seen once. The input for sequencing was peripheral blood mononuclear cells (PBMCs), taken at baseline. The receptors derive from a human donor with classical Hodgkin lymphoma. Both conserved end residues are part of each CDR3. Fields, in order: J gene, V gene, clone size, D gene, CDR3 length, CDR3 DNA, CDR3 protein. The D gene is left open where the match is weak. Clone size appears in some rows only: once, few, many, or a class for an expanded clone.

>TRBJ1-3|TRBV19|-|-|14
TGTGCCAGCTCACCGCAGGACTCTGGAAACACCATATATTTT
CASSPQDSGNTIYF
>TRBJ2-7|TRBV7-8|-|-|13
TGTGCCAGCAGCTCCCGGGACATCTACGAGCAGTACTTC
CASSSRDIYEQYF
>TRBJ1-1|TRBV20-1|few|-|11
TGCAGTGCTGGACGCTACACTGAAGCTTTCTTT
CSAGRYTEAFF
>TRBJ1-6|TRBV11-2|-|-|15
TGTGCCAGCAGCTTAGGACTACCTGCGGGTTCACCCCTCCACTTT
CASSLGLPAGSPLHF
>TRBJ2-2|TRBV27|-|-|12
TGTGCCGTACTGCAGGAGTCCGGGGAGCTGTTTTTT
CAVLQESGELFF
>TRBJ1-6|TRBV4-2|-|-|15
TGTGCCAGCAGCCAAGATCGGGGGGTTGGTTCACCCCTCCACTTT
CASSQDRGVGSPLHF
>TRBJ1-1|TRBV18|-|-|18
TGTGCCAGCTCACCAGGTCCCGGCAGCAAGGCTATGAACACTGAAGCTTTCTTT
CASSPGPGSKAMNTEAFF
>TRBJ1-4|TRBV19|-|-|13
TGTGCCAGTAAGGGCCACCGGGAAGAAAAACTGTTTTTT
CASKGHREEKLFF
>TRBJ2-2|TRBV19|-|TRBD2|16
TGTGCCAGTAGTGTACAACTAGCGGGGGTATCCGGGGAGCTGTTTTTT
CASSVQLAGVSGELFF
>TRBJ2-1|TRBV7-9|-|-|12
TGTGCCAGCAGCTTACAGGGGATAAAGCAGTTCTTC
CASSLQGIKQFF
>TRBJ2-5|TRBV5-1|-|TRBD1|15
TGCGCCAGCAGCTTTTCAGGGGGCACAGGAGAGACCCAGTACTTC
CASSFSGGTGETQYF
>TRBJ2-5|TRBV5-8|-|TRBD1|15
TGTGCCAGCAGCTTGGAAGTCAGGGGGCTTGAGACCCAGTACTTC
CASSLEVRGLETQYF
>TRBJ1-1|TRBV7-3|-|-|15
TGTGCCAGCAGCTTAAGGGGGTCCGGGTACACTGAAGCTTTCTTT
CASSLRGSGYTEAFF
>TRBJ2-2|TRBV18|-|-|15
TGTGCCACCGCTGCCTTGGGCTCGGGCACCGGGGAGCTGTTTTTT
CATAALGSGTGELFF
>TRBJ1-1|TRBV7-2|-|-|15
TGTGCCAGCACCCGGCAGCAGGGGCAGAACACTGAAGCTTTCTTT
CASTRQQGQNTEAFF
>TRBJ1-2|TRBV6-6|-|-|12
TGTGCCAGCGGCGGGCAGGGCTATGGCTACACCTTC
CASGGQGYGYTF
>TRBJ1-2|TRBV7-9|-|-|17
TGTGCCAGCGAAACCACCTTGGGGGGAATACGCAACTATGGCTACACCTTC
CASETTLGGIRNYGYTF
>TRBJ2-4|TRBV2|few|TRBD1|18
TGTGCCAGCAGGAGAGACAGGGGACAATTTCTAGCCAAAAACATTCAGTACTTC
CASRRDRGQFLAKNIQYF
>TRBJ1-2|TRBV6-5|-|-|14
TGTGCCAGCGCTAGCCCCGGGGTTAACTATGGCTACACCTTC
CASASPGVNYGYTF
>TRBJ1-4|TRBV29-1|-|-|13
TGCAGCGCCGGTGGAGGAGATAACGAAAAACTGTTTTTT
CSAGGGDNEKLFF
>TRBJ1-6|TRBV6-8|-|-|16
TGTGCCAGCAGTTCGCCGGTAGACAGCCGTTATTCACCCCTCCACTTT
CASSSPVDSRYSPLHF
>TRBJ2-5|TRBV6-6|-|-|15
TGTGCCAGCAGTGACAATTTCGACTTTGGGGAGACCCAGTACTTC
CASSDNFDFGETQYF
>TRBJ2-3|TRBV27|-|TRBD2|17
TGTGCCAGCAGTTTAATCTCGGGACTAGCATTCACAGATACGCAGTATTTT
CASSLISGLAFTDTQYF
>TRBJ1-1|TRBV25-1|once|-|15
TGTGCCAGCAGTGGAATGACAGGATCGAACACTGAAGCTTTCTTT
CASSGMTGSNTEAFF
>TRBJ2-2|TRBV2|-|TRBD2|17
TGTGCCAGCACCGGACCCGCAGCGGGAAAAAACACCGGGGAGCTGTTTTTT
CASTGPAAGKNTGELFF
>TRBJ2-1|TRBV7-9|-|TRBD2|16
TGTGCCAGCAGCATAGTGGGGACGGGGGGCTACAATGAGCAGTTCTTC
CASSIVGTGGYNEQFF
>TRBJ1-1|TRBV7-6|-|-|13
TGTGCCAGCAGCTTGCAGCAGAACACTGAAGCTTTCTTT
CASSLQQNTEAFF
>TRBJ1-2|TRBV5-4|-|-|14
TGTGCCAGCAGCTTTGGGAGAATGACTGATGGCTACACCTTC
CASSFGRMTDGYTF
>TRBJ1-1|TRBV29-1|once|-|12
TGCAGCGTTGAAGTGGGGGCAGCGCGAGCTTTCTTT
CSVEVGAARAFF
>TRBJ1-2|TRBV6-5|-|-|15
TGTGCCAGCAGCGCCTTGATAACAGGAGTTTCTGGCTACACCTTC
CASSALITGVSGYTF
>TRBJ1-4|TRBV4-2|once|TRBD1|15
TGTGCCAGCAGCCACTTAAGACAGGGGGTGGAAAAACTGTTTTTT
CASSHLRQGVEKLFF
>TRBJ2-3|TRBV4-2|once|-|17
TGTGCCAGCAGCCAAGGCCCCTCGGCCTCTAGCACAGATACGCAGTATTTT
CASSQGPSASSTDTQYF
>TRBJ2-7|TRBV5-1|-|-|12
TGCGCCAGCAGCTTGTTGGGACGGGAGCAGTACTTC
CASSLLGREQYF
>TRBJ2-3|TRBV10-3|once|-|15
TGTGCCATCAGCCTCAGGGACCGAAATGCAGATACGCAGTATTTT
CAISLRDRNADTQYF
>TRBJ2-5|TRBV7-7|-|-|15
TGTGCTAGCAGCTTAACATTAGGGAGTGTAGAGACCCAGTACTTC
CASSLTLGSVETQYF
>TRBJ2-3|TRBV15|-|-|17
TGTGCCACCAGCAGAGTCCGAGGCGCCATAAGCACAGATACGCAGTATTTT
CATSRVRGAISTDTQYF
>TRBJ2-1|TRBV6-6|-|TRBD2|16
TGTGCCAGCAGTTGGGGATTGAGCGGGGGGAATAATGAGCAGTTCTTC
CASSWGLSGGNNEQFF
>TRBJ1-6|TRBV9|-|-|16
TGTGCCAGCAGCGAAGAGGGGAGCTCCTATAATTCACCCCTCCACTTT
CASSEEGSSYNSPLHF
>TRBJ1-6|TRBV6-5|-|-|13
TGTGCCAGCCGGGTCGGGATTGGTTCACCCCTCCACTTT
CASRVGIGSPLHF
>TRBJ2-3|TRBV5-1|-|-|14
TGCGCCAGCTCCTCGGGAAACCCCACAGATACGCAGTATTTT
CASSSGNPTDTQYF
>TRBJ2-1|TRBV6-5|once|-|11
TGTGCCAGCAGTCGCGGAGGGGAGCAGTTCTTC
CASSRGGEQFF
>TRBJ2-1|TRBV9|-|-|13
TGTGCCAGCAGCAAAGGGTCCGAAACTGAGCAGTTCTTC
CASSKGSETEQFF
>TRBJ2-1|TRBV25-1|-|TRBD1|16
TGTGCCAGCAGTGATTGGACAGGGGGCGCGTACAATGAGCAGTTCTTC
CASSDWTGGAYNEQFF
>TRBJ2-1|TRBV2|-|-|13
TGTGCCAGTGACAACAGGGTATACAATGAGCAGTTCTTC
CASDNRVYNEQFF
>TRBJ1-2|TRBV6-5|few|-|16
TGTGCCAGCAGTTACTCGAATCGTCAGACCCTCTATGGCTACACCTTC
CASSYSNRQTLYGYTF
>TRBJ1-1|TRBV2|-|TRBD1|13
TGTGCCGTCCCGGGACAGGGGAGTTTGTTGGCTTTCTTT
CAVPGQGSLLAFF
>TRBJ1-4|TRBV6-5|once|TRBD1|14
TGTGCCAGCAGCAAGACAGGGGGCGGTTTGAGCCTGTTTTTT
CASSKTGGGLSLFF
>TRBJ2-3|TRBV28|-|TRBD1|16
TGTGCCAGCACTACCCCCGGGACAGGGGGGACAGATACGCAGTATTTT
CASTTPGTGGTDTQYF
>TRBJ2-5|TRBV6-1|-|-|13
TGTGCCAGCAGTTTCCGGGACAAAGAGACCCAGTACTTC
CASSFRDKETQYF
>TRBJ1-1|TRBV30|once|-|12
TGTGCCTGGACCCCCGGGAACACTGAAGCTTTCTTT
CAWTPGNTEAFF
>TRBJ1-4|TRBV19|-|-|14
TGTGCCAGCACCCACCGGGGGAAAGGTGAAAAACTGTTTTTT
CASTHRGKGEKLFF